The 17 T cell receptor beta chains listed next were all sequenced from one sample in a study of shared clonotypes between healthy human individuals. Assay: immunoSEQ multiplex PCR; the TCRdb copy retains only in-frame clones and omits some. The table has approximately 980,000 clones, around 80% seen once; the top ten hold about 1.5%. Sequencing was done on a sample of memory CD4+ T cells sorted from blood. This sample's subset: CD45RA-negative fraction. The receptor source for this set is a young man in good health.

Only one count was recorded for this clone. J is TRBJ1-1 and V is TRBV5-1; 10 bases map to TRBD1. CDR1 and CDR2 from the germline V gene are SGHRS and YFSETQ. The CDR3 has 17 residues. V lost 5 bases to trimming and J lost 4 bases; unmatched junction nucleotides: 14. The CDR3: CASRRAGTGVWTTEAFF. CDR3 coding DNA: TGCGCCAGCAGACGTGCCGGGACAGGGGTTTGGACCACTGAAGCTTTCTTT.

This clone was seen just once. The chain recombines TRBV27 with TRBJ2-7; the D call may be TRBD1 or TRBD2 (6 bases each). The CDR3 is 16 residues long. Trimming stripped 4 bases from V and 3 bases from J, with 19 bases between. Germline V lookup: CDR1 MNHEY, CDR2 SMNVEV (reference sequence). The CDR3 DNA reads TGTGCCAGCAGTTCACGGGTCTCGGGGGCGCTCTACGAGCAGTACTTC. Translating it yields CASSSRVSGALYEQYF.

The DNA for the CDR3 is TGTGCCTGGAGTCGTGGGTTAACTAATGAAAAACTGTTTTTT. Translating it yields CAWSRGLTNEKLFF. This chain links TRBV30 with TRBJ1-4; D remains unclear. The CDR3 contains 14 residues. The V gene's germline CDR1 is GTSNPN and CDR2 SVGIG (reference sequence). Trimming removed 2 bases at V and 1 base at J, with 8 bases between.

The J gene is TRBJ1-1, the V gene TRBV10-1, with 9 bases matching TRBD1. The V and J ends lost 4 bases and 5 bases, in that order; junction bases with no gene match: 5. The CDR3 has 14 amino acids. Germline CDR1 and CDR2: WNHNN and SYGVQD (reference sequence). The CDR3 sequence is CASSGGTGWTEAFF. Here the CDR3 DNA reads TGCGCCAGCAGTGGGGGGACAGGGTGGACTGAAGCTTTCTTT.

V and J are TRBV7-2 and TRBJ2-7; tentative D call: TRBD2 (5 bases). The germline V gene has CDR1 SGHTA and CDR2 FQGNSA. V was clipped by 4 bases and J by 4 bases, with 14 bases between them. CDR3 length: 14 amino acids. The CDR3 sequence is CASSSFGRRYEQYF. In DNA, the CDR3 is TGTGCCAGCAGCTCTTTCGGACGGAGGTACGAGCAGTACTTC.

This sequence joins TRBV6-5 and TRBJ2-7; TRBD2 matches at 8 bases. The CDR3 loop spans 14 amino acids. Germline CDR1 reads MNHEY; CDR2 reads SVGAGI. After removal of 6 bases from V and 3 bases from J, the junction contained 7 bases not matched to a gene. CDR3 amino acids: CASRARGGIYEQYF. The DNA for the CDR3 is TGTGCCAGCAGGGCCCGGGGGGGAATCTACGAGCAGTACTTC.

The chain is built from TRBV6-5 and TRBJ1-3, with D possibly matching TRBD1 (5 bases). This CDR3 region has 14 residues. Germline CDR1 reads MNHEY; CDR2 reads SVGAGI. Trimming took 6 bases from V and 4 from J, leaving 13 bases between them. The chain's CDR3 is CASRPGTEGNTIYF. For the CDR3, the DNA is TGTGCCAGCAGACCTGGGACGGAAGGAAACACCATATATTTT.

This sequence joins TRBV7-8 and TRBJ2-3, with D perhaps TRBD2 (7 bases). The CDR3 loop spans 16 amino acids. Per germline, CDR1 SGHVS and CDR2 FQNEAQ. Trimming shortened V by 4 bases and J by 5 bases, and 19 bases separated the two germline ends. The CDR3 sequence: CASSSGFGGPEDTQYF. CDR3 DNA: TGTGCCAGCAGCTCCGGCTTCGGGGGGCCGGAAGATACGCAGTATTTT.

This clone was counted once. J is TRBJ1-1 and V is TRBV7-9, with 9 nucleotides matching TRBD1. Germline V gene sequence: CDR1 SEHNR, CDR2 FQNEAQ (reference sequence). The CDR3 covers 12 residues. V dropped 4 bases and J dropped 10; count of bases not matched to a gene: 4. CDR3 loop: CASSYLQGAAFF. DNA of the CDR3: TGTGCCAGCAGCTACCTACAGGGGGCAGCTTTCTTT.

The chain has TRBV6-6 and TRBJ2-7; D is ambiguous. The length of the CDR3 is 11 residues. Germline V gene lookup returns CDR1 MNHNY and CDR2 SVGAGI (reference sequence). V was cut by 5 bases and J by 3 bases, with 5 bases left in between. CDR3 nucleotides: TGTGCCAGCAGTCAGAACTACGAGCAGTACTTC. It yields the protein CASSQNYEQYF.

The CDR3 loop reads CSVSDRLAGNTGELFF. In DNA form, the CDR3 reads TGCAGCGTTTCTGACCGACTAGCGGGAAACACCGGGGAGCTGTTTTTT. This chain joins TRBV29-1 and TRBJ2-2; 11 bases are shared with TRBD2. CDR3 size: 16 residues. Germline CDR1 and CDR2: SQVTM and ANQGSEA. Unmatched junction bases numbered 7, after V lost 5 bases and J lost 2 bases.

This chain connects TRBV6-5 to TRBJ2-7; 7 positions agree with TRBD2. Losses at the gene ends were 7 bases for V and 5 bases for J; bases not matched to a gene: 11. The CDR3 is 14 amino acids. Germline V gives CDR1 MNHEY, CDR2 SVGAGI. The CDR3 DNA follows: TGTGCCAGCAAAGCAAGACTAGCTAACCACGAGCAGTACTTC. Its protein product is CASKARLANHEQYF.

The chain is built from TRBV2 and TRBJ2-7; 11 nucleotides align to TRBD2. The length of the CDR3 is 13 residues. CDR1 is SNHLY, CDR2 FYNNEI, per germline. Trimming cost V 4 bases and J 6 bases; bases outside gene matches: 2. The CDR3 loop reads CASSAGLAVEQYF. The CDR3 DNA reads as TGTGCCAGCAGTGCGGGACTAGCGGTCGAGCAGTACTTC.

The chain combines TRBV30 with TRBJ1-4; no reliable D call. The CDR3 has 11 residues. V dropped 5 bases and J dropped 12 bases, with 13 bases sitting between them. Germline-derived CDR1 and CDR2 are GTSNPN and SVGIG (reference sequence). The CDR3, as DNA: TGTGCCTGGTTGGGTATTTATCAACTGTTTTTT. It specifies CAWLGIYQLFF.

Written as DNA, the CDR3 is TGTGCCAGCAGCCCCCGAGCAGCGGGCTTGGGGAATGAGCAGTTCTTC. Translated: CASSPRAAGLGNEQFF. This chain links TRBV7-8 with TRBJ2-1; D is perhaps TRBD2 (6 bases). V lost 5 bases and J lost 7, with 21 bases in between. The germline gives CDR1 SGHVS, CDR2 FQNEAQ. CDR3 length: 16 residues.

The chain links TRBV2 to TRBJ1-6; D may be TRBD1 (5 bases). The ends were cut back, 6 bases at V and 7 bases at J, with 16 bases in the middle. There are 15 residues in the CDR3. CDR1 and CDR2 from the germline V gene are SNHLY and FYNNEI. In nucleotides, the CDR3 is TGTGCCAGCAGCCTACAGGCAGGGTCAAATTCACCCCTCCACTTT. Protein product: CASSLQAGSNSPLHF.

The rearrangement uses TRBV2 and TRBJ2-1; tentative D call: TRBD2 (6 bases). CDR3 length: 13 amino acids. Per germline, CDR1 SNHLY and CDR2 FYNNEI. V was cut by 4 bases and J by 6 bases, with 10 bases left in between. Here the CDR3 reads CASSGRRGNEQFF. CDR3 nucleotides: TGTGCCAGCAGTGGGCGGAGGGGCAATGAGCAGTTCTTC.